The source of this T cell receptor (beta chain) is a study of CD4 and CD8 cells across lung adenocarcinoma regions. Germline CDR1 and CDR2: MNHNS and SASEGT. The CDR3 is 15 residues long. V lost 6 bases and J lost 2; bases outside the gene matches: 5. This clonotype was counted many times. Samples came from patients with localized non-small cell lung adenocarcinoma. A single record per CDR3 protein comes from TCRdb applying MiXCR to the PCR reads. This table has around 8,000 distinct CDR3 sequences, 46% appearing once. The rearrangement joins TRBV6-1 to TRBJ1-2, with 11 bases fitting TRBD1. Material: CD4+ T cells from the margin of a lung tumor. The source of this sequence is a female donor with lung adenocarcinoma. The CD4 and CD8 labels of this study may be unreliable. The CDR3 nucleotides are TGTGCCAGCAGCTCACGGGACAGGGGGAACTATGGCTACACCTTC. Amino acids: CASSSRDRGNYGYTF.